This TCR beta chain was observed in a study of shared clonotypes between healthy human individuals. Study-wide background: The composition of the donors was a couple of women and a few men aged 18 to 49.

Into CD45RA+ naive and CD45RA-negative memory subsets, the CD4+ cells were split. Germline CDR1 and CDR2: MNHNS and SASEGT. Trimming removed 7 bases from V and 9 bases from J; junction bases left unmatched: 10. This CDR3 spans 14 amino acids. Findings and caveats of the study: Tissues were not sampled, only blood, and their repertoires likely differ. What naive subsets generally showed was a larger estimated richness than memory subsets showed.

Data came from immunoSEQ multiplex PCR; TCRdb stores just in-frame clones and leaves some out. Of over a million clones listed, around 97% were seen once; the top ten hold 0.95% to 1.5%. As regards this clone: The antigen is not known.

The source of this sequence is a man aged 30-40 years in good health. J is TRBJ2-1 and V is TRBV6-1; TRBD2 agrees at 9 bases. Sequenced sample: naive CD4+ T cells sorted from blood. Subset here: CD45RA+ positively selected. The CDR3 protein is CASTQGTSFTEQFF. DNA for the CDR3: TGTGCCAGCACCCAAGGGACTAGCTTCACTGAGCAGTTCTTC.